The 13 T cell receptor beta chains in this list originate from one sample, sequenced in a study of blood T cell repertoires in COVID-19. Method: immunoSEQ multiplex PCR; TCRdb's copy keeps in-frame clones and lacks some. The repertoire includes some 270,000 clones, approximately 88% of them detected once, and around 1.7% sits in the top ten. The sample taken for sequencing was PBMCs or T cells enriched from blood (not recorded which). The receptors shown here come from a woman in her forties who had recovered from COVID-19.

V gene TRBV24-1 combines with J gene TRBJ2-5, with TRBD1 identical over 8 bases. V was pared by 3 bases and J by 2 bases, with 4 bases of the junction left unmatched. The CDR3 is made up of 15 amino acids. Germline V gene lookup returns CDR1 KGHDR and CDR2 SFDVKD. CDR3 protein: CATSDPRQGQETQYF. The CDR3 bases are TGTGCCACCAGTGATCCCCGACAGGGGCAAGAGACCCAGTACTTC.

This clone was recorded once. An end of the junction differs from the germline gene, which may be a read error. J is TRBJ1-3 and V is TRBV27; maybe TRBD1 (6 bases). The germline CDR1 and CDR2 sequences are MNHEY and SMNVEV (reference sequence). The CDR3 is made up of 12 amino acids. DNA for the CDR3: TGTGCCAGCAGTCCACTCTTATGGGGGCGGCGGTTT. This gives the protein CASSPLLWGRRF.

The V and J genes are TRBV7-2 and TRBJ2-7, with TRBD2 as a possible D gene (7 bases). CDR1 SGHTA and CDR2 FQGNSA come from the germline V gene. The CDR3 sequence is 16 residues long. Deletions cut 0 bases from V and 3 bases from J, with 15 bases between. As DNA, the CDR3 is TGTGCCAGCAGCTTAGCTGGTGGGGGGGCGGGCTACGAGCAGTACTTC. Protein product: CASSLAGGGAGYEQYF.

In regard to this clone: This same CDR3 is encoded by further DNA sequences in the sample. The V call is TRBV18, the J call TRBJ1-2; 7 nucleotides agree with TRBD1. V dropped 3 bases and J dropped 5; count of bases not matched to a gene: 6. Germline CDR1 and CDR2: KGHSH and LQKENI. The length of the CDR3 is 14 residues. The CDR3 here is CASSPGQLNYGYTF. Here the CDR3 DNA reads TGTGCCAGCTCACCGGGACAGCTCAATTATGGCTACACCTTC.

The V gene is TRBV7-8, the J gene TRBJ1-5; a weak D match, TRBD1 (5 bases). Between the trimmed V and J ends, which lost 2 bases and 4 bases, there was a span of 15 bases. The CDR3 runs 16 residues. Germline CDR1 and CDR2: SGHVS and FQNEAQ. Here the CDR3 reads CASSLKAGRRNQPQHF. CDR3 coding DNA: TGTGCCAGCAGCTTAAAGGCAGGGCGGCGGAATCAGCCCCAGCATTTT. The complete variable domain, with remaining parts taken from reference TRBV7-8 and TRBJ1-5, reads GAGVSQSPRYKVAKRGQDVALRCDPISGHVSLFWYQQALGQGPEFLTYFQNEAQLDKSGLPSDRFFAERPEGSVSTLKIQRTQQEDSAVYLCASSLKAGRRNQPQHFGDGTRLSIL.

In DNA form, the CDR3 reads TGTGCCAGCAGCCAAGATTCAACAAAGGGGGACGAGCAGTACTTC. Amino acids: CASSQDSTKGDEQYF. This sequence joins TRBV9 and TRBJ2-7; tentative D call: TRBD1 (6 bases). CDR3 length: 15 residues. Germline CDR1 reads SGDLS; CDR2 reads YYNGEE. V was pared by 4 bases and J by 5 bases, with 19 bases between.

V and J are TRBV5-1 and TRBJ2-5, with 7 bases that match TRBD2. Germline assignment: CDR1 SGHRS and CDR2 YFSETQ. CDR3 size: 16 residues. V shed 4 bases, J shed 3 bases, and the junction held 12 bases outside the gene matches. In DNA, the CDR3 is TGCGCCAGCAGCCCCTCGGCGGGAGTGGGGGAAGAGACCCAGTACTTC. Its translation: CASSPSAGVGEETQYF.

V is TRBV11-1 and J is TRBJ1-1, with D perhaps TRBD1 (5 bases). Germline V gene sequence: CDR1 SGHAT, CDR2 FQDESV (reference sequence). V lost 6 bases, J lost 6 bases, and 14 bases lay in between. The CDR3 is made up of 13 amino acids. The CDR3 region has the DNA TGTGCCAGCAGTTATGGGACTCCCCCTGAAGCTTTCTTT. Its translation is CASSYGTPPEAFF. Drawing the rest from reference TRBV11-1 and TRBJ1-1, the complete variable domain is EAEVAQSPRYKITEKSQAVAFWCDPISGHATLYWYRQILGQGPELLVQFQDESVVDDSQLPKDRFSAERLKGVDSTLKIQPAELGDSAMYLCASSYGTPPEAFFGQGTRLTVV.

The rearrangement joins TRBV30 to TRBJ2-7; D unclear. The CDR3 loop spans 12 amino acids. The germline V gene encodes CDR1 GTSNPN and CDR2 SVGIG (reference sequence). V lost 0 bases to trimming and J lost 3 bases, with 6 bases between them. The CDR3 DNA is TGTGCCTGGAGTGTTGGAGTCTACGAGCAGTACTTC. Translation gives CAWSVGVYEQYF.

V and J are TRBV7-9 and TRBJ2-3; D possibly corresponds to TRBD2 (5 bases). The length of the CDR3 is 18 residues. Germline lookup yields CDR1 SEHNR and CDR2 FQNEAQ (reference sequence). The V gene lost 5 bases and the J gene lost 0 bases, with 21 bases spanning the gap. The CDR3 here is CASSRFAHNLASTDTQYF. DNA for the CDR3: TGTGCCAGCAGCCGTTTTGCGCATAACCTAGCTAGCACAGATACGCAGTATTTT.

The chain has TRBV2 and TRBJ1-6, with D unresolved. V lost 7 bases to trimming and J lost 10 bases, with 23 bases between them. This CDR3 region has 16 residues. Germline V gives CDR1 SNHLY, CDR2 FYNNEI. DNA for the CDR3: TGTGCCAGCACGATCTACCGGGTCGCAGCCCGCTCACCCCTCCACTTT. It is translated as CASTIYRVAARSPLHF. Full variable domain (missing parts from reference TRBV2 and TRBJ1-6): EPEVTQTPSHQVTQMGQEVILRCVPISNHLYFYWYRQILGQKVEFLVSFYNNEISEKSEIFDDQFSVERPDGSNFTLKIRSTKLEDSAMYFCASTIYRVAARSPLHFGNGTRLTVT.

The chain uses TRBV28 and TRBJ1-2; 8 bases fit TRBD1. CDR3 length equals 16 residues. V trimming: 4 bases; J trimming: 4 bases; junction bases outside the gene matches: 11. Germline V gene sequence: CDR1 MDHEN, CDR2 SYDVKM. The CDR3 DNA is TGTGCCAGCAGTTCCAGGGGGCACATACGGGGCTATGGCTACACCTTC. Amino acid sequence: CASSSRGHIRGYGYTF.

A single count supports this clone. The chain carries TRBV9 and TRBJ2-5, with D perhaps matching TRBD2 (6 bases). CDR1 and CDR2 (germline): SGDLS, YYNGEE. V shed 2 bases and J shed 4 bases, with 12 bases lying between them. The CDR3 is made up of 14 amino acids. The CDR3 DNA reads as TGTGCCAGCAGCGTCGGAGGGCAATCAGAGACCCAGTACTTC. This encodes CASSVGGQSETQYF.